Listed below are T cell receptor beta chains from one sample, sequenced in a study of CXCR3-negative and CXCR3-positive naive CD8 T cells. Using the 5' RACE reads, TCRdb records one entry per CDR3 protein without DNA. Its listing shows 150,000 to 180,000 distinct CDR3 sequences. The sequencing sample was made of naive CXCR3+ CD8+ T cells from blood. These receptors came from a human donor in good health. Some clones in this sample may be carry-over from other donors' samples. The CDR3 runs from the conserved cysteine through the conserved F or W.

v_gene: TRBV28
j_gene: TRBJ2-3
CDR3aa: CASTPTGTGPDTQYF

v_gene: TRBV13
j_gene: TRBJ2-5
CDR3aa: CASSLGRLQETQYF

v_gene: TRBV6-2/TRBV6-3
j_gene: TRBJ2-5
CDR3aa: CASSLTSWETQYF

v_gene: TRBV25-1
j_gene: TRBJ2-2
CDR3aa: CASSVREDTGELFF

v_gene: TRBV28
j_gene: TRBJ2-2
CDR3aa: CASSFPVGGELFF

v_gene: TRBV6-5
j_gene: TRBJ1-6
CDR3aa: CASSYEGGLYNSPLHF

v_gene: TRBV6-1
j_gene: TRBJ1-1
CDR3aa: CASSEGTVMNTEAFF

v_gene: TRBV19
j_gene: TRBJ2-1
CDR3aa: CASSIFTGVISYNEQFF

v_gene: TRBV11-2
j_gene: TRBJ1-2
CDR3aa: CASSPGDWGYTF

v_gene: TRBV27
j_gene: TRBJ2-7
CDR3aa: CASSLPHGTFPDYEQYF

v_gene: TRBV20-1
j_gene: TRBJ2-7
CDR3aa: CSARGGPRGRPYEQYF

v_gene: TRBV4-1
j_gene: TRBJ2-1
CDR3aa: CASSQAGTSLSEQFF

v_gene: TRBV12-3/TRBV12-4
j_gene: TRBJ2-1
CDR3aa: CASIGQGANEQFF

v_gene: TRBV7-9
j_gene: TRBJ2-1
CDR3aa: CASSPLLGAPSSYNEQFF

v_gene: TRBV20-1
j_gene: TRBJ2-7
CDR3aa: CSARGLAGYEQYF

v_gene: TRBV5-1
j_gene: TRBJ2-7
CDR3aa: CASSPIRTGVDEQYF

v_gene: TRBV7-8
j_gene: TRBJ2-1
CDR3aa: CASSLVGLAGGVLDEQFF

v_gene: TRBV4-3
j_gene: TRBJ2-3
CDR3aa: CASRHEFGGAADTQYF

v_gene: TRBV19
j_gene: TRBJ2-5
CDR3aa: CASSIGGGVPETQYF

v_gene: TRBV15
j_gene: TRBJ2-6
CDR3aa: CATSRDRGSGDVLTF

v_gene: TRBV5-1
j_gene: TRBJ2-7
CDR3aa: CASSRGFGLADSYEQYF

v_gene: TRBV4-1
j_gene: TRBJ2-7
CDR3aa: CASSHGTGGSYEQYF

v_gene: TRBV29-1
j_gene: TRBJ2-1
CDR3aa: CSVGSRDRGYNEQFF

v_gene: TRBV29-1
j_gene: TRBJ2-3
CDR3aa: CSVEEVAGGPTDTQYF

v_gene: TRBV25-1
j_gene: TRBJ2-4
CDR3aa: CASSLGMGQHYF

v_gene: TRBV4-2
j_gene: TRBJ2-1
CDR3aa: CASSQDLAGGPIYNEQFF